The 13 T cell receptor beta chains below all came from one sample that was sequenced in a study of PD-L1 blockade in urothelial cancer. TCRdb's table, derived via immunoSEQ multiplex PCR, lists solely in-frame clones and lacks some. The sample yields 60,000 or so clones, roughly 79% seen once. Indicated time point: pretreatment peripheral blood. The sample was PBMCs, taken around atezolizumab (anti-PD-L1) treatment. The receptors shown here come from a man aged 65-85 years with urothelial cancer.

The V call is TRBV10-3, the J call TRBJ2-4, with TRBD1 matching over 10 bases. There are 14 residues in the CDR3. In germline, CDR1 is ENHRY, CDR2 SYGVKD. V dropped 5 bases and J dropped 9; count of bases not matched to a gene: 7. CDR3 sequence (DNA): TGTGCCATCAGTAACGGGGACAGGGGCACCATTCAGTACTTC. Residues: CAISNGDRGTIQYF.

The chain's CDR3 is CASSGASDRGWDSPLHF. The DNA for the CDR3 is TGTGCCAGCAGTGGGGCTTCGGACAGGGGTTGGGATTCACCCCTCCACTTT. The chain links TRBV2 to TRBJ1-6, with TRBD1 matching over 9 bases. The ends lost 4 bases at V and 8 bases at J; junction bases unmatched: 12. Germline V gene sequence: CDR1 SNHLY, CDR2 FYNNEI. The CDR3 runs 17 residues.

This rearrangement joins TRBV7-9 to TRBJ2-2, with TRBD2 as a possible D gene (5 bases). Germline V gene data show CDR1 as SEHNR and CDR2 as FQNEAQ (reference sequence). The CDR3 is 16 residues long. The ends were cut back, 0 bases at V and 6 bases at J, with 14 bases in the middle. CDR3 bases: TGTGCCAGCAGCTTAGCGCCCCTCCTGAGGGCCGGGGAGCTGTTTTTT. Its protein is CASSLAPLLRAGELFF.

V gene TRBV7-2 combines with J gene TRBJ2-5; D is ambiguous. The CDR3 has 12 amino acids. The germline gives CDR1 SGHTA, CDR2 FQGNSA. Trimming removed 7 bases at V and 5 bases at J, with 11 bases between. The CDR3 coding sequence is TGTGCCAGCACCCTAAGAGGCGAGACCCAGTACTTC. The encoded protein is CASTLRGETQYF.

A remark on this clone: The junction departs from the called germline gene at one end, perhaps through a read error. The chain is built from TRBV7-2 and TRBJ2-6, with a weak D call TRBD1 (6 bases). Germline V gene lookup returns CDR1 SGHTA and CDR2 FQGNSA. The CDR3 length is 18 residues. CDR3 bases: TGTGCCAGCAGGTTAGGGGCAGGGGCGGAGGCTGGGGCCAACGTCCTGACTTTC. Residues: CASRLGAGAEAGANVLTF.

In regard to this clone: The same CDR3 also results from other DNA sequences found in this sample. The chain carries TRBV20-1 and TRBJ2-7; D is possibly TRBD2 (6 bases). V was trimmed by 3 bases and J by 7 bases, leaving 10 bases between them. The CDR3 spans 11 residues. Germline assignment: CDR1 DFQATT and CDR2 SNEGSKA (reference sequence). The CDR3 DNA follows: TGCAGTGCTAGCGGGAGTCGGGAGCAGTACTTC. Residues: CSASGSREQYF.

The chain recombines TRBV19 with TRBJ1-1; 7 nucleotides line up with TRBD1. In germline, CDR1 is LNHDA, CDR2 SQIVND (reference sequence). The CDR3 totals 15 residues. V dropped 4 bases and J dropped 4; count of bases not matched to a gene: 9. CDR3 in amino acids: CASSTLLGGGTEAFF. The CDR3 DNA reads TGTGCCAGTAGTACTCTTTTAGGGGGCGGCACTGAAGCTTTCTTT.

V and J are TRBV7-3 and TRBJ2-2, with 9 bases fitting TRBD1. The CDR3 consists of 16 residues. From germline, CDR1 is SGHTA and CDR2 FQGTGA. V shed 4 bases, J shed 5 bases, and the junction held 8 bases outside the gene matches. The CDR3 bases are TGTGCCAGCAGCTACCGGGGACAGGGATTAACCGGGGAGCTGTTTTTT. This codes for CASSYRGQGLTGELFF.

This chain joins TRBV25-1 and TRBJ2-7; tentative D call: TRBD1 (5 bases). In germline, CDR1 is MGHDK, CDR2 SYGVNS. The CDR3 covers 12 residues. Trimming stripped 11 bases from V and 3 bases from J, with 14 bases between. CDR3 sequence: CAAGLGFYEQYF. The CDR3 DNA is TGTGCCGCAGGGCTCGGGTTCTACGAGCAGTACTTC.

The chain couples TRBV19 to TRBJ1-2, with 8 bases fitting TRBD1. The CDR3 spans 14 residues. CDR1 and CDR2 from the germline V gene are LNHDA and SQIVND (reference sequence). V shed 5 bases and J 3 bases; nucleotides not matched to a gene: 5. DNA of the CDR3: TGTGCCAGTAGTGCCCACAGGGGGGACTATGGCTACACCTTC. Its protein product is CASSAHRGDYGYTF.

The chain combines TRBV27 with TRBJ2-3; D is perhaps TRBD2 (6 bases). V dropped 5 bases and J dropped 1 base, with 13 bases sitting between them. CDR3 length equals 15 residues. Per the germline V gene, CDR1 is MNHEY and CDR2 is SMNVEV (reference sequence). The chain's CDR3 is CASSAPGLRTDTQYF. For the CDR3, the DNA is TGTGCCAGCAGTGCGCCGGGACTCCGCACAGATACGCAGTATTTT.

The V gene is TRBV27, the J gene TRBJ2-3; weak D call: TRBD2 (7 bases). This CDR3 is 16 amino acids long. Trimming took 3 bases from V and 5 from J, leaving 18 bases between them. Germline loops: CDR1 MNHEY, CDR2 SMNVEV (reference sequence). CDR3 sequence (DNA): TGTGCCAGCAGTTTTAGGCGGGGGCCTCCCGGAGATACGCAGTATTTT. It encodes CASSFRRGPPGDTQYF.

V usage is TRBV12-5 and J usage is TRBJ2-2; 8 positions match TRBD2. There are 20 residues in the CDR3. The germline gives CDR1 LGHNT, CDR2 FRNRAP. The ends lost 2 bases at V and 1 base at J; junction bases unmatched: 15. CDR3 bases: TGTGCTAGTGGTTTGCGTGGGTTTCCAGCGGGAGTTGAGAACACCGGGGAGCTGTTTTTT. This codes for CASGLRGFPAGVENTGELFF.